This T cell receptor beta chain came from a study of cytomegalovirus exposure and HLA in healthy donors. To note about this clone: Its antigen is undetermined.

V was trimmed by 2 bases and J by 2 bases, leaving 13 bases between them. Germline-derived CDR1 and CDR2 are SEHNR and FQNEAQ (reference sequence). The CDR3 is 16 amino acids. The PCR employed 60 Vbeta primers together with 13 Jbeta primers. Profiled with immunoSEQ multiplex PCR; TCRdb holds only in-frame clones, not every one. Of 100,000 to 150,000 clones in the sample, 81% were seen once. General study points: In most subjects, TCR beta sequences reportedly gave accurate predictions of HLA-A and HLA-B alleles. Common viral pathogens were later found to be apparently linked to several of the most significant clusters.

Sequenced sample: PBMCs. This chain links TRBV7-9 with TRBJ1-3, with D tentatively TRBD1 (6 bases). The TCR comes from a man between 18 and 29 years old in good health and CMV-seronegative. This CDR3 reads CASSLRQGPTGNTIYF. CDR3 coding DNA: TGTGCCAGCAGCTTACGGCAGGGGCCAACTGGAAACACCATATATTTT.